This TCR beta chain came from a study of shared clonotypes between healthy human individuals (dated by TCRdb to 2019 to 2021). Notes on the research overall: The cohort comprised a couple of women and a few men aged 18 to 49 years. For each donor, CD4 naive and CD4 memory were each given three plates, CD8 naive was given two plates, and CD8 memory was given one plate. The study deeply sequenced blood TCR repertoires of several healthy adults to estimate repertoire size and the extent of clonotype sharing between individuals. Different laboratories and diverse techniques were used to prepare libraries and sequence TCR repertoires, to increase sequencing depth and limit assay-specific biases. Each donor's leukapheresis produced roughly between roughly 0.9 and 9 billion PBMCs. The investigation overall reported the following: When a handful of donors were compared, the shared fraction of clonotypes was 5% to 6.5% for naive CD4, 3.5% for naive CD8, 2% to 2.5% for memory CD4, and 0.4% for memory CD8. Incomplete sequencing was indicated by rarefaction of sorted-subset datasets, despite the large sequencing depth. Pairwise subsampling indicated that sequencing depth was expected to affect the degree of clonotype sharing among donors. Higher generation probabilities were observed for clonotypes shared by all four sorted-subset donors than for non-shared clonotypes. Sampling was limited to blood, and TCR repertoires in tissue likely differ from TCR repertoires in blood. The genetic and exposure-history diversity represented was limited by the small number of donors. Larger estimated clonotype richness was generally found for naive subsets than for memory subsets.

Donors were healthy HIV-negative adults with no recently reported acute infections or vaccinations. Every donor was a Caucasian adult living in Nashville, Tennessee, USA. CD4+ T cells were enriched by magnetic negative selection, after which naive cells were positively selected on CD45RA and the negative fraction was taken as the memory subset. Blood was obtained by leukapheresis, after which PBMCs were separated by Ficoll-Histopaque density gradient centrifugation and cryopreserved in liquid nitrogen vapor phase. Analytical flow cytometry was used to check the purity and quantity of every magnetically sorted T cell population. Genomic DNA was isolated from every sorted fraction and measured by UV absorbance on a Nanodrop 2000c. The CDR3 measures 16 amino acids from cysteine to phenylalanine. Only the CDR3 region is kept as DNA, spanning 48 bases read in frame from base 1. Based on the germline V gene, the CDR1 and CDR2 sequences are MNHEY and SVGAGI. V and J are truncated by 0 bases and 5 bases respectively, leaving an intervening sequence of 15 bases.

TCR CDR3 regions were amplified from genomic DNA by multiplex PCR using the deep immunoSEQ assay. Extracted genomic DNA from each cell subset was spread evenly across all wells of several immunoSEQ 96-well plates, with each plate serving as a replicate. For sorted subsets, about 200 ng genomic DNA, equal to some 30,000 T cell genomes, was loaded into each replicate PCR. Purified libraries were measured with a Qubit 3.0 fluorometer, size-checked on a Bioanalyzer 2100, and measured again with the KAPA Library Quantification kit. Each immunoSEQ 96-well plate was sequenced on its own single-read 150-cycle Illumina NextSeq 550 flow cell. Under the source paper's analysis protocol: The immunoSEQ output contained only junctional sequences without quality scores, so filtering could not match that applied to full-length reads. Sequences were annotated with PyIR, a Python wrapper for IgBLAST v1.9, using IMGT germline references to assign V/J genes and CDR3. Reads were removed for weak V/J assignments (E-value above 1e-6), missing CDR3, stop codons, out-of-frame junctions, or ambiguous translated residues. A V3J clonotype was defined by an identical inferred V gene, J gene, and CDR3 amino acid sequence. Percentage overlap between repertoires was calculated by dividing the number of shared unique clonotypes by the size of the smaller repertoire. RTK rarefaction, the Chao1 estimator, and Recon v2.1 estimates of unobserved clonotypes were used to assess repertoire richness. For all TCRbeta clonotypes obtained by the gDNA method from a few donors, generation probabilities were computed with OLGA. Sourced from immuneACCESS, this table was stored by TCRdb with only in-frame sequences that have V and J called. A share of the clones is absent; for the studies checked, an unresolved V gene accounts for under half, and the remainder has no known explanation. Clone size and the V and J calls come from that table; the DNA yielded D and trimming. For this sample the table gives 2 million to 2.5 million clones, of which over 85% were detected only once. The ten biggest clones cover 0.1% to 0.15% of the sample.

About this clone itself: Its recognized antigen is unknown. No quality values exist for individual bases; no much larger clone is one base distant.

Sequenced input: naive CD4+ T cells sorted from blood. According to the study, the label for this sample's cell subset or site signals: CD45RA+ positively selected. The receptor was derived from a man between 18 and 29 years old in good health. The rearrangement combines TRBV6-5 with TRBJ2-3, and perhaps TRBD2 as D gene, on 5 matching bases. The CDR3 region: CASSYSIRSGGDTQYF. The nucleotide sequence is TGTGCCAGCAGTTACTCGATTCGGTCCGGAGGAGATACGCAGTATTTT.